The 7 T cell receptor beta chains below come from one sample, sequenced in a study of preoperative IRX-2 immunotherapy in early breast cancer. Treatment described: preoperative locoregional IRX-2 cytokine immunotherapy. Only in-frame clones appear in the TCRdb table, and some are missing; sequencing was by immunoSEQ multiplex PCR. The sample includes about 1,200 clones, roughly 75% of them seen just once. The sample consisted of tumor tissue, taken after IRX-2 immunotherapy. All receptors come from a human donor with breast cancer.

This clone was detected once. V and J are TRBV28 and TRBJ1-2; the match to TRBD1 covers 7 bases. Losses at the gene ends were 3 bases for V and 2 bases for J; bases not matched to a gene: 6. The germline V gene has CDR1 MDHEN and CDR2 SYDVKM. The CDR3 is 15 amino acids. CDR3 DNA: TGTGCCAGCAGTTTGGGGGACAGCCGGAACTATGGCTACACCTTC. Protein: CASSLGDSRNYGYTF.

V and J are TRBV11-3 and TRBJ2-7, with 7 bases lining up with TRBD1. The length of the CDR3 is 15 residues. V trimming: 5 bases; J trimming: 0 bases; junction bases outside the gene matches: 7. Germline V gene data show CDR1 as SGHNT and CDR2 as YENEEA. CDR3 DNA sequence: TGTGCCAGCAGCCCCAACCGGGACAGCTCCTACGAGCAGTACTTC. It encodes CASSPNRDSSYEQYF.

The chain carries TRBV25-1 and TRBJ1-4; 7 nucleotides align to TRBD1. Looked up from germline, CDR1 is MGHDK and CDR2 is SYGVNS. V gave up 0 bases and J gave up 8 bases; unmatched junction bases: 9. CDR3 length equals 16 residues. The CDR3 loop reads CASSEYDREGREKLFF. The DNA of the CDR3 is TGTGCCAGCAGTGAATACGACAGGGAGGGGAGGGAAAAACTGTTTTTT. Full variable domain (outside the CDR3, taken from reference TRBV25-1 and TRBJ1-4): EADIYQTPRYLVIGTGKKITLECSQTMGHDKMYWYQQDPGMELHLIHYSYGVNSTEKGDLSSESTVSRIRTEHFPLTLESARPSHTSQYLCASSEYDREGREKLFFGSGTQLSVL.

The CDR3 DNA follows: TGTGCCAGCAGCTTCCGGACTGTTAGCTCCTACGAGCAGTACTTC. Protein: CASSFRTVSSYEQYF. The chain couples TRBV11-3 to TRBJ2-7, with D tentatively TRBD2 (5 bases). This CDR3 region has 15 residues. From germline, CDR1 is SGHNT and CDR2 YENEEA. Trimming shortened V by 3 bases and J by 0 bases, and 12 bases separated the two germline ends.

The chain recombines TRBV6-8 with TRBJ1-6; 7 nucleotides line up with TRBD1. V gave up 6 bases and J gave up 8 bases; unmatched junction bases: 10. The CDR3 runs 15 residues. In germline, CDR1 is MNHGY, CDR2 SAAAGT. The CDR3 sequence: CASSASGTVDSPLHF. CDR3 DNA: TGTGCCAGCAGCGCCTCCGGGACAGTAGATTCACCCCTCCACTTT.

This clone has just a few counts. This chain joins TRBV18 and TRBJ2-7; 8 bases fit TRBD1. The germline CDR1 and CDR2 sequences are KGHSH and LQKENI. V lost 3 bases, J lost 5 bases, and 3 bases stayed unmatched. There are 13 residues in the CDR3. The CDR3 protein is CASSPAGGHEQYF. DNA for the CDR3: TGTGCCAGCTCACCGGCAGGGGGCCACGAGCAGTACTTC.

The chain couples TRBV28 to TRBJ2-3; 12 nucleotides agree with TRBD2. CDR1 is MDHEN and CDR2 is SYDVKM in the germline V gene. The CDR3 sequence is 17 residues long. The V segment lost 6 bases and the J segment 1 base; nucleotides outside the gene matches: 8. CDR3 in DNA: TGTGCCAGCAGCCCACCGACTAGCGGGAGTCGCACAGATACGCAGTATTTT. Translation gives CASSPPTSGSRTDTQYF.